This TCR beta chain was sequenced for a study of siplizumab effects on memory and regulatory T cells. For this clone: As yet, its antigen is unknown.

The CDR3 length is 16 residues. Deletions cut 5 bases from V and 0 bases from J, with 16 bases between. CDR1 and CDR2 (germline): KGHSH, LQKENI. Overall study results and limits: A mean of about 62% of mappable alloreactive CD4+ clones were Treg-derived with siplizumab, compared with 26.9% in controls. Naive T cells looked more diverse than memory cells, and they looked like major contributors to the alloresponse.

Here immunoSEQ multiplex PCR was the method, and the copy in TCRdb shows in-frame clones only, minus some. The data show about 100,000 clones, more than 90% seen once. The chain employs TRBV18 and TRBJ1-1; possibly TRBD1 for D (6 bases). This clonotype was obtained from a human donor in good health. Sample: CD4+ T cells sorted from blood. The CDR3 DNA is TGTGCCAGCTCATGGACAGAGCTGCCGGTGAACACTGAAGCTTTCTTT. Its protein is CASSWTELPVNTEAFF.